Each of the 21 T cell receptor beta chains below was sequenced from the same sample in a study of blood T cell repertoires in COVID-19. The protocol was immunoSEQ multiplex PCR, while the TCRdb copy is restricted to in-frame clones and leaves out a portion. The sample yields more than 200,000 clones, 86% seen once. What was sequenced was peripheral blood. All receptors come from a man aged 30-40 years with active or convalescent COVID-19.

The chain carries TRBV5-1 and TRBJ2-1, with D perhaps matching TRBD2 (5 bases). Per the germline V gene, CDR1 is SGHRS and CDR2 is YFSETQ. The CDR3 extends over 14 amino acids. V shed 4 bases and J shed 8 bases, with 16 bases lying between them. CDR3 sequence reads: CASSTGGPGDEQFF. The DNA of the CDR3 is TGCGCCAGCAGCACGGGCGGGCCCGGGGATGAGCAGTTCTTC.

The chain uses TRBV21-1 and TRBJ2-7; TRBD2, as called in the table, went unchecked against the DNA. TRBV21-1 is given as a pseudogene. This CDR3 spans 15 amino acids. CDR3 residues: CASSKAGSVVPWQYF. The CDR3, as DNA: TGTGCCAGCAGCAAAGCGGGGAGCGTCGTTCCCTGGCAGTACTTC.

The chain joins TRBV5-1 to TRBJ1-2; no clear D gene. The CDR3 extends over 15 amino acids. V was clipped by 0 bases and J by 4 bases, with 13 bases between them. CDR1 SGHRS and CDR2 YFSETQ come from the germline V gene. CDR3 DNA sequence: TGCGCCAGCAGCTTGGAACCGGGTTCGAGCTATGGCTACACCTTC. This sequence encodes CASSLEPGSSYGYTF. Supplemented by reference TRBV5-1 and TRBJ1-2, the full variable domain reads KAGVTQTPRYLIKTRGQQVTLSCSPISGHRSVSWYQQTPGQGLQFLFEYFSETQRNKGNFPGRFSGRQFSNSRSEMNVSTLELGDSALYLCASSLEPGSSYGYTFGSGTRLTVV.

The CDR3 protein is CASSEAQRGVLGTQYF. The CDR3 region has the DNA TGTGCCAGCAGTGAAGCGCAGCGGGGAGTGCTAGGTACGCAGTATTTT. This chain links TRBV6-1 with TRBJ2-3; TRBD2 agrees at 7 bases. There are 16 residues in the CDR3. V gave up 0 bases and J gave up 8 bases; unmatched junction bases: 11. CDR1 and CDR2 from the germline V gene are MNHNS and SASEGT.

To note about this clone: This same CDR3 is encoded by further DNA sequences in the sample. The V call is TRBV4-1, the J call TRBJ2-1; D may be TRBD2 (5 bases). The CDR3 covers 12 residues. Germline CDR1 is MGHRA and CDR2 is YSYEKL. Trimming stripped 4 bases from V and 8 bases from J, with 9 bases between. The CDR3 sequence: CASSPEVDEQFF. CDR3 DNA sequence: TGCGCCAGCAGCCCGGAGGTCGATGAGCAGTTCTTC.

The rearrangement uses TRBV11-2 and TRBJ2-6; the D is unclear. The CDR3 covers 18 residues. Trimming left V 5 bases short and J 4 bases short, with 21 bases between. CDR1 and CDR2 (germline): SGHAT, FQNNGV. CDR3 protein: CASSRRSIASTGANVLTF. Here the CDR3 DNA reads TGTGCCAGCAGCCGACGCAGCATAGCATCAACCGGGGCCAACGTCCTGACTTTC.

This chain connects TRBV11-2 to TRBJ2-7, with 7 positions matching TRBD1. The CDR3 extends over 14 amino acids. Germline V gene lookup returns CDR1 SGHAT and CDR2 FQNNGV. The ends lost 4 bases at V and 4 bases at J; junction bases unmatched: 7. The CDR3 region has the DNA TGTGCCAGCAGCTCCAGAGCAGGGGGATACGAGCAGTACTTC. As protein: CASSSRAGGYEQYF.

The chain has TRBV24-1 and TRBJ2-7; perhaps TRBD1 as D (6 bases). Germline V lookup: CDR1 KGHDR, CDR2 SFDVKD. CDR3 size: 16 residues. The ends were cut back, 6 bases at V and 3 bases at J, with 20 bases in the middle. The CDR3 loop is CATSPCYREKHYEQYF. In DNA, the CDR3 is TGTGCCACCAGTCCTTGCTACAGGGAAAAACACTACGAGCAGTACTTC.

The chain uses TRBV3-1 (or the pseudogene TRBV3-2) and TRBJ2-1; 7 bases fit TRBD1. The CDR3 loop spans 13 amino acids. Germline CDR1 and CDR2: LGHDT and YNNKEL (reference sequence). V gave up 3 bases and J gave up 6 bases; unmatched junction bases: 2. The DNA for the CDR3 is TGTGCCAGCAGCCAGAACAGGGGCAATGAGCAGTTCTTC. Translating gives CASSQNRGNEQFF.

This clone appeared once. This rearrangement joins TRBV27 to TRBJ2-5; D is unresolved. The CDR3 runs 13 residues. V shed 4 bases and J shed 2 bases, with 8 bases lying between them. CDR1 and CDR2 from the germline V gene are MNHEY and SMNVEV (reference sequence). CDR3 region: CASSWAKQETQYF. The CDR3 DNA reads TGTGCCAGCAGTTGGGCCAAGCAAGAGACCCAGTACTTC.

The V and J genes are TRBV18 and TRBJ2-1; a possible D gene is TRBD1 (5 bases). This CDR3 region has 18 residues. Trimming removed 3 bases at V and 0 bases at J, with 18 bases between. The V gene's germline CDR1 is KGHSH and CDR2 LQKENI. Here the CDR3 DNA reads TGTGCCAGCTCACCTAGACTTTTCAGGGATGTCTCCTACAATGAGCAGTTCTTC. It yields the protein CASSPRLFRDVSYNEQFF. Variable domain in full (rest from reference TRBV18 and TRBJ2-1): NAGVMQNPRHLVRRRGQEARLRCSPMKGHSHVYWYRQLPEEGLKFMVYLQKENIIDESGMPKERFSAEFPKEGPSILRIQQVVRGDSAAYFCASSPRLFRDVSYNEQFFGPGTRLTVL.

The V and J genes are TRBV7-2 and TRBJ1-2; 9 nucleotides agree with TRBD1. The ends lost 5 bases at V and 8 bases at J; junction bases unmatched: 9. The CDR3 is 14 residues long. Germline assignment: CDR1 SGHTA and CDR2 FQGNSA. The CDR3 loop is CASSPRTGDWGYTF. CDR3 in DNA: TGTGCCAGCAGCCCACGGACAGGGGATTGGGGCTACACCTTC.

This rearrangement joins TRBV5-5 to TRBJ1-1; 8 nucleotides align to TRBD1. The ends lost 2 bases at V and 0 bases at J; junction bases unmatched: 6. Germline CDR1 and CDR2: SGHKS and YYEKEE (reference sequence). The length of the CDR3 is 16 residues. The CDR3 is CASSLQGGVVNTEAFF. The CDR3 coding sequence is TGTGCCAGCAGCTTACAGGGGGGTGTGGTGAACACTGAAGCTTTCTTT.

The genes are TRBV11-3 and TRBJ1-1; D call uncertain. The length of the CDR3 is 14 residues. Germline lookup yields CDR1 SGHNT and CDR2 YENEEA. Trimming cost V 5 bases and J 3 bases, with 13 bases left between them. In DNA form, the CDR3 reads TGTGCCAGCAGCCCGGGAGTCCTGGACACTGAAGCTTTCTTT. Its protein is CASSPGVLDTEAFF.

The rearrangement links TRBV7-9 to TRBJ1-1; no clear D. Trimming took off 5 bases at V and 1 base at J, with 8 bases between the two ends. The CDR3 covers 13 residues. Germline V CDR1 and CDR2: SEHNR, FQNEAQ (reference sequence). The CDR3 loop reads CASSPIENTEAFF. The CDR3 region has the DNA TGTGCCAGCAGCCCCATAGAGAACACTGAAGCTTTCTTT.

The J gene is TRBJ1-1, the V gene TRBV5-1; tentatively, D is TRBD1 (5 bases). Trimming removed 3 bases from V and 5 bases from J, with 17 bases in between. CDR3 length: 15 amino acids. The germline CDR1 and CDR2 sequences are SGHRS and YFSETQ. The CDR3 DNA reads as TGCGCCAGCAGCTACACTCAGCGGGGCAGGACTGAAGCTTTCTTT. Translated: CASSYTQRGRTEAFF.

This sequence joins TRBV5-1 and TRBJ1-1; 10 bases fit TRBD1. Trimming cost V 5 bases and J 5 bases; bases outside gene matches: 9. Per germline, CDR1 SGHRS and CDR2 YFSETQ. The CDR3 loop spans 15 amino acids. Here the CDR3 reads CASSRGQGSRTEAFF. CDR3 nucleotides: TGCGCCAGCAGTCGGGGACAGGGGTCGAGGACTGAAGCTTTCTTT.

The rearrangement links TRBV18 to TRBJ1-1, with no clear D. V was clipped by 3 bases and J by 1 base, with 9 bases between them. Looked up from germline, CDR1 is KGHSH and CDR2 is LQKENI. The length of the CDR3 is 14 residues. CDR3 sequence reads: CASSPPYGNTEAFF. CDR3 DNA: TGTGCCAGCTCACCTCCTTACGGGAACACTGAAGCTTTCTTT.

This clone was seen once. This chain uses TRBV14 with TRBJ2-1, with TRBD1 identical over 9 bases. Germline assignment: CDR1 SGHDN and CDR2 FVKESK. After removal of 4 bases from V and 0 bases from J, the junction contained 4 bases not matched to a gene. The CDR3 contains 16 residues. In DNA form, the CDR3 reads TGTGCCAGCAGCCTGAGACAGGGGGGCTCCTACAATGAGCAGTTCTTC. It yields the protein CASSLRQGGSYNEQFF.

CDR3 loop: CASSYSTRAGGYTF. DNA of the CDR3: TGTGCCAGCAGTTACTCTACCCGGGCAGGGGGCTACACCTTC. V gene TRBV6-5 combines with J gene TRBJ1-2; tentatively, D is TRBD1 (5 bases). The length of the CDR3 is 14 residues. The V gene's germline CDR1 is MNHEY and CDR2 SVGAGI. Trimming removed 0 bases from V and 8 bases from J, with 13 bases in between.

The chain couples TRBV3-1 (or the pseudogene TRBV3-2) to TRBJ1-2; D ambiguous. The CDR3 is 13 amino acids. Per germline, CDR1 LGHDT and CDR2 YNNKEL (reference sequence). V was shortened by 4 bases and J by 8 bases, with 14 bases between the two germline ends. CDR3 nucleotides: TGTGCCAGCAGCCCCTCCCTATCGGGAGGCTACACCTTC. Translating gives CASSPSLSGGYTF.